One and the same sample provided the 10 T cell receptor beta chains below, sequenced in a study of T cell responses to AZD1222 COVID-19 vaccine. Clones were read by immunoSEQ multiplex PCR, and TCRdb kept only the in-frame ones, dropping some. The sample carries about 140,000 clones, around 90% recorded once. Sequenced material: peripheral blood, taken on day 0 of AZD1222 vaccination. The receptor set was obtained from an adult in good health.

The chain joins TRBV28 to TRBJ2-7, with 10 bases aligning to TRBD2. The germline CDR1 and CDR2 sequences are MDHEN and SYDVKM. V shed 6 bases, J shed 3 bases, and the junction held 8 bases outside the gene matches. CDR3 length: 15 amino acids. This CDR3 is CASSRPGLASYEQYF. DNA of the CDR3: TGTGCCAGCAGCAGGCCGGGACTAGCGAGCTACGAGCAGTACTTC.

This chain uses TRBV11-1 with TRBJ2-1; 7 bases are shared with TRBD2. The CDR3 loop spans 13 amino acids. The V gene end was trimmed by 3 bases and the J gene end by 10 bases; junction bases not matched to a gene: 6. The V gene's germline CDR1 is SGHAT and CDR2 FQDESV (reference sequence). The CDR3 region has the DNA TGTGCCAGCAGCTTGGGTTCTAGCGGAGAGCAGTTCTTC. It yields the protein CASSLGSSGEQFF.

This chain connects TRBV4-1 to TRBJ2-3; D not certain. CDR1 MGHRA and CDR2 YSYEKL come from the germline V gene. V gave up 4 bases and J gave up 2 bases, with 16 bases separating them. CDR3 length equals 16 residues. CDR3 sequence reads: CASSLLTGRITDTQYF. In DNA form, the CDR3 reads TGCGCCAGCAGCCTGTTGACTGGCCGGATCACAGATACGCAGTATTTT.

The chain links TRBV4-1 to TRBJ2-1; TRBD2 aligns across 9 bases. V shed 2 bases, J shed 3 bases, and the junction held 8 bases outside the gene matches. Per germline, CDR1 MGHRA and CDR2 YSYEKL. This CDR3 is built from 17 residues. CDR3 protein: CASSQPWGTSSYNEQFF. The CDR3 DNA reads TGCGCCAGCAGCCAACCGTGGGGGACTAGCAGCTACAATGAGCAGTTCTTC.

The chain uses TRBV30 and TRBJ1-1; D may be TRBD1 (6 bases). The CDR3 covers 15 residues. Per the germline V gene, CDR1 is GTSNPN and CDR2 is SVGIG (reference sequence). With 0 bases removed from V and 4 bases from J, the gap between germline ends came to 15 bases. CDR3 bases: TGTGCCTGGAGTGTACTTGGACGCAGGGGCACTGAAGCTTTCTTT. It codes for CAWSVLGRRGTEAFF.

The V call is TRBV9, the J call TRBJ1-4, with D hard to call. The CDR3 consists of 13 residues. Germline lookup yields CDR1 SGDLS and CDR2 YYNGEE. Trimming shortened V by 7 bases and J by 8 bases, and 15 bases separated the two germline ends. For the CDR3, the DNA is TGTGCCAGCGGGCGCGGGAGCGACGAAAAACTGTTTTTT. Residues: CASGRGSDEKLFF.

This rearrangement joins TRBV7-2 to TRBJ2-7, with 8 bases matching TRBD2. V lost 2 bases to trimming and J lost 1 base; unmatched junction nucleotides: 4. The CDR3 consists of 15 residues. CDR1 SGHTA and CDR2 FQGNSA come from the germline V gene. The CDR3 is CASSLLAGLSYEQYF. CDR3 nucleotides: TGTGCCAGCAGCTTACTAGCGGGTCTATCCTACGAGCAGTACTTC.

This chain connects TRBV18 to TRBJ1-1; 8 bases are a match to TRBD1. The CDR3 spans 13 residues. Germline assignment: CDR1 KGHSH and CDR2 LQKENI. V shed 4 bases, J shed 4 bases, and the junction held 2 bases outside the gene matches. The CDR3 nucleotides read TGTGCCAGCTCACTCACAGGGGGCACTGAAGCTTTCTTT. Translating gives CASSLTGGTEAFF.

The chain carries TRBV24-1 and TRBJ2-1, with a tentative D call TRBD1 (6 bases). The CDR3 spans 17 residues. The germline V gene has CDR1 KGHDR and CDR2 SFDVKD. V dropped 1 base and J dropped 0 bases, with 12 bases sitting between them. CDR3 residues: CATSDLPGHSSYNEQFF. The DNA of the CDR3 is TGTGCCACCAGTGATTTACCGGGACATAGCTCCTACAATGAGCAGTTCTTC.

The J gene is TRBJ2-1, the V gene TRBV7-2; no clear D. Germline-derived CDR1 and CDR2 are SGHTA and FQGNSA. Trimming shortened V by 5 bases and J by 3 bases, and 11 bases separated the two germline ends. The CDR3 is 14 amino acids. The CDR3 is CASSPETFYNEQFF. In nucleotides, the CDR3 is TGTGCCAGCAGCCCGGAAACCTTCTACAATGAGCAGTTCTTC.